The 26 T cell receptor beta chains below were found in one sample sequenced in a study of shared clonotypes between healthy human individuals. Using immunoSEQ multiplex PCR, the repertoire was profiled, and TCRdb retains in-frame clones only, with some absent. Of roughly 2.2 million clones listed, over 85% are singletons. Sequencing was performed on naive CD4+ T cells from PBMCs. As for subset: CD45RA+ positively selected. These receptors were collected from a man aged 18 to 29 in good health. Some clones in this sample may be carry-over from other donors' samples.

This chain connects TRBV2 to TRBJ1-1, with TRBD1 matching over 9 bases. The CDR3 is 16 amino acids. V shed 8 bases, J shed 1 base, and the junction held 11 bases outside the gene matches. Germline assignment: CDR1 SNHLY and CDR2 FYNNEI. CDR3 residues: CASLKTGTGRNTEAFF. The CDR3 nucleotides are TGTGCCAGCCTGAAGACCGGGACAGGGAGGAACACTGAAGCTTTCTTT.

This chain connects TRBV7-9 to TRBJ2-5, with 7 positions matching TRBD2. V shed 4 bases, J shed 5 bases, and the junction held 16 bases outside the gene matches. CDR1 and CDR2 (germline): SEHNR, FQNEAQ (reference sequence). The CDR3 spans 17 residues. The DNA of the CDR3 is TGTGCCAGCAGCTGGAGGGCGGGAGACCGATCGAGGGAGACCCAGTACTTC. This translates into CASSWRAGDRSRETQYF.

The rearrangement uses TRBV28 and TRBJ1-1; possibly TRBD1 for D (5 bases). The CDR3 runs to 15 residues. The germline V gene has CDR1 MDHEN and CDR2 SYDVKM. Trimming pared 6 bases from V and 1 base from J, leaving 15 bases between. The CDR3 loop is CASRDGASRNTEAFF. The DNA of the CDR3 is TGTGCCAGCAGGGATGGGGCCAGCCGGAACACTGAAGCTTTCTTT.

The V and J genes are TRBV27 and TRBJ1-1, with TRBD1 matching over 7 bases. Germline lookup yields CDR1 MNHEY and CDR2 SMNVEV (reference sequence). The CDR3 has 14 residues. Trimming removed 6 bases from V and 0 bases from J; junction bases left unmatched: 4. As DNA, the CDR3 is TGTGCCAGCAGCCGGGACAGTTTGAACACTGAAGCTTTCTTT. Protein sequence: CASSRDSLNTEAFF.

CDR3 amino acids: CASSNIQALNHEQYF. The CDR3 nucleotides read TGCGCCAGCAGCAACATACAGGCCCTCAACCACGAGCAGTACTTC. The chain has TRBV5-1 and TRBJ2-7; D is possibly TRBD1 (5 bases). The CDR3 extends over 15 amino acids. Looked up from germline, CDR1 is SGHRS and CDR2 is YFSETQ. V was cut by 4 bases and J by 5 bases, with 19 bases left in between.

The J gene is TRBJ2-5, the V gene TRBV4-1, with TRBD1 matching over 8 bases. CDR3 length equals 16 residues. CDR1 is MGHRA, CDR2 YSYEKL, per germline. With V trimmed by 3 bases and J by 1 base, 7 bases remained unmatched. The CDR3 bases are TGCGCCAGCAGCCAGGGACAGGCTGGGGGCCAAGAGACCCAGTACTTC. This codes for CASSQGQAGGQETQYF.

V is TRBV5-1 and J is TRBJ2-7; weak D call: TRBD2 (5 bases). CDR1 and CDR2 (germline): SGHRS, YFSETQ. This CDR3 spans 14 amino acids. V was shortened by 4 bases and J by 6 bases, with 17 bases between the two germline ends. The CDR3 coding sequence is TGCGCCAGCAGCATAAGCGGCCACCTCTCCGAGCAGTACTTC. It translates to CASSISGHLSEQYF.

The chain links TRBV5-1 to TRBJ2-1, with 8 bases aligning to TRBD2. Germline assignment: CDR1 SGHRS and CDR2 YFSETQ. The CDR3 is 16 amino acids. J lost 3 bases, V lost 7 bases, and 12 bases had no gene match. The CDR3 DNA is TGCGCCAGCGGACCCCCGGGACTAGGGTTCTACAATGAGCAGTTCTTC. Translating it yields CASGPPGLGFYNEQFF.

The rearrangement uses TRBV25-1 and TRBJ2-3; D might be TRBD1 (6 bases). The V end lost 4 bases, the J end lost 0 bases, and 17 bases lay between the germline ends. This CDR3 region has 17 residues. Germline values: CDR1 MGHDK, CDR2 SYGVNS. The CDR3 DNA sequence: TGTGCCAGCAGTGGTTTGGACAGAGATACTAGCACAGATACGCAGTATTTT. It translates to CASSGLDRDTSTDTQYF.

The CDR3 DNA sequence: TGTGCCAGCACCAACCGACTAGGCCAAGAGACCCAGTACTTC. Encoded protein: CASTNRLGQETQYF. The chain links TRBV9 to TRBJ2-5, with D perhaps matching TRBD2 (6 bases). There are 14 residues in the CDR3. V lost 6 bases to trimming and J lost 1 base, with 13 bases between them. Germline V gene sequence: CDR1 SGDLS, CDR2 YYNGEE.

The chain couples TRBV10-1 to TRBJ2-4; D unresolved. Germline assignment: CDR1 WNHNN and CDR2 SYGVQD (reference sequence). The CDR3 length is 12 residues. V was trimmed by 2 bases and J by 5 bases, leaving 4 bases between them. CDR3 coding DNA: TGCGCCAGCAGTGAGGGACAAAACATTCAGTACTTC. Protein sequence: CASSEGQNIQYF.

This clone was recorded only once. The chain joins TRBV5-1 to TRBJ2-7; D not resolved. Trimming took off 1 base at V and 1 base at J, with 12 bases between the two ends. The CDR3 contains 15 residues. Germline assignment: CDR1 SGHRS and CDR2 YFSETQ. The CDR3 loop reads CASSLYQVQSYEQYF. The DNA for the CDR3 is TGCGCCAGCAGCTTGTATCAGGTCCAATCCTACGAGCAGTACTTC.

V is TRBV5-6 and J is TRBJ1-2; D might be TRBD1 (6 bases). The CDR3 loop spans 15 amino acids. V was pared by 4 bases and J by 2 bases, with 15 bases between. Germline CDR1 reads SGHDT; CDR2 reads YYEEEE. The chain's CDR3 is CASSLYQGTNYGYTF. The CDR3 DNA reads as TGTGCCAGCAGCCTTTATCAGGGGACCAACTATGGCTACACCTTC.

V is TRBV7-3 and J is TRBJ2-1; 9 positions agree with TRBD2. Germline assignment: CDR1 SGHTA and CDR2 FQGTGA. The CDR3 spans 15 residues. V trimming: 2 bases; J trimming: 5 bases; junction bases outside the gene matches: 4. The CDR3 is CASSLLGLAHNEQFF. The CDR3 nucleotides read TGTGCCAGCAGCTTACTAGGACTAGCGCACAATGAGCAGTTCTTC.

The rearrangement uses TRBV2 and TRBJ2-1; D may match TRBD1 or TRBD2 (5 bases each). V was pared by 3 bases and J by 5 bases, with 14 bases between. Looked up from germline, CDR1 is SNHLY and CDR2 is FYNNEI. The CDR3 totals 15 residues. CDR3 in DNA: TGTGCCAGCAGTGAGCGGCGACGGGGCGACAATGAGCAGTTCTTC. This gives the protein CASSERRRGDNEQFF.

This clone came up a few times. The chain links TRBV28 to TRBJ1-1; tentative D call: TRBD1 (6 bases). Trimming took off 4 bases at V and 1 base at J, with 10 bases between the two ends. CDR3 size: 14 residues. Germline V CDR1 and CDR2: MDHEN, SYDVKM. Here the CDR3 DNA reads TGTGCCAGCAGTTCCGGGACAAAGAACACTGAAGCTTTCTTT. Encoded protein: CASSSGTKNTEAFF.

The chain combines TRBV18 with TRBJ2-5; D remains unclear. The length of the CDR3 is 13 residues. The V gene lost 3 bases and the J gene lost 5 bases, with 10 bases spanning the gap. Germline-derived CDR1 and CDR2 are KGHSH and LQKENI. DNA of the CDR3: TGTGCCAGCTCACCTCCCGCGTTGGAGACCCAGTACTTC. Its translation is CASSPPALETQYF.

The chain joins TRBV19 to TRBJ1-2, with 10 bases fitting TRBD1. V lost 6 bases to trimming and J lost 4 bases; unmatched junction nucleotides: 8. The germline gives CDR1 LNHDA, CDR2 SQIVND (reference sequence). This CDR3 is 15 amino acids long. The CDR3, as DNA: TGTGCCAGTAGGGACCGGGGGACAGGGGCCTATGGCTACACCTTC. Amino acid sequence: CASRDRGTGAYGYTF.

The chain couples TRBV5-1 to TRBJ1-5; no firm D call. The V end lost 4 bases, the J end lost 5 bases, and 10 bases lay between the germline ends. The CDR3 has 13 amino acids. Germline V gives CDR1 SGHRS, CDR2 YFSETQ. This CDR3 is CASSKGGDQPQHF. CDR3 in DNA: TGCGCCAGCAGCAAGGGCGGGGATCAGCCCCAGCATTTT. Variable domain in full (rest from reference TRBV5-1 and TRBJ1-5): KAGVTQTPRYLIKTRGQQVTLSCSPISGHRSVSWYQQTPGQGLQFLFEYFSETQRNKGNFPGRFSGRQFSNSRSEMNVSTLELGDSALYLCASSKGGDQPQHFGDGTRLSIL.

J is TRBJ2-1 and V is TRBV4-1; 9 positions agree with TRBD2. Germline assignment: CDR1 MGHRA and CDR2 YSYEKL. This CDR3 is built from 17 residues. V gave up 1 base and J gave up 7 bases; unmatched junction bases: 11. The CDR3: CASSQARAGGASNEQFF. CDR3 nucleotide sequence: TGCGCCAGCAGCCAAGCCCGCGCGGGAGGGGCCTCAAATGAGCAGTTCTTC.

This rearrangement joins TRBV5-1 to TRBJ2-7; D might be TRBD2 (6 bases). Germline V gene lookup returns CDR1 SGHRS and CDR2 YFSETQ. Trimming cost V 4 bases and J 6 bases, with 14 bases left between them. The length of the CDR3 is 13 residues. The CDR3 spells CASSPEGGGEQYF. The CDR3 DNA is TGCGCCAGCAGCCCGGAGGGTGGGGGCGAGCAGTACTTC.

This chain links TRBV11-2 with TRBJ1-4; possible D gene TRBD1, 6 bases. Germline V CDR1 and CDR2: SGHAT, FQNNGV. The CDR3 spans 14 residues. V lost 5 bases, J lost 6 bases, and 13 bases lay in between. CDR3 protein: CASSRGGADEKLFF. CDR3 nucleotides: TGTGCCAGCAGCCGAGGGGGGGCTGATGAAAAACTGTTTTTT.

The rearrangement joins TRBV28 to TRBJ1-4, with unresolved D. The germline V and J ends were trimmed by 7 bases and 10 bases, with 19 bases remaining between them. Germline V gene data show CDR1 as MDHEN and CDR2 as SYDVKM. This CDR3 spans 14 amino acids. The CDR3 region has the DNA TGTGCCAGCAATCGGTGGCCAGAAGTGGGAAAACTGTTTTTT. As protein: CASNRWPEVGKLFF.

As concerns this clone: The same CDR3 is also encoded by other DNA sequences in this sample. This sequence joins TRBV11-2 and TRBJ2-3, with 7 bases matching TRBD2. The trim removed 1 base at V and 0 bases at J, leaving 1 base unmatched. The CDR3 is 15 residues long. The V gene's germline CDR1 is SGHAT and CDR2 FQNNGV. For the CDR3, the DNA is TGTGCCAGCAGCTTAGCCGGGGGGAGCACAGATACGCAGTATTTT. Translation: CASSLAGGSTDTQYF. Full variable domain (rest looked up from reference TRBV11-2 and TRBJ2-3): EAGVAQSPRYKIIEKRQSVAFWCNPISGHATLYWYQQILGQGPKLLIQFQNNGVVDDSQLPKDRFSAERLKGVDSTLKIQPAKLEDSAVYLCASSLAGGSTDTQYFGPGTRLTVL.

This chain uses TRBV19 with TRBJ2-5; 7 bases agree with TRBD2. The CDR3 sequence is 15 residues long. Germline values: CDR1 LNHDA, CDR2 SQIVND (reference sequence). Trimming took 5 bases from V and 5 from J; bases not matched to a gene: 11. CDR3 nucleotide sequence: TGTGCCAGTAGTGGCGGGAGTCTAGGCCGGGAGACCCAGTACTTC. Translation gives CASSGGSLGRETQYF.

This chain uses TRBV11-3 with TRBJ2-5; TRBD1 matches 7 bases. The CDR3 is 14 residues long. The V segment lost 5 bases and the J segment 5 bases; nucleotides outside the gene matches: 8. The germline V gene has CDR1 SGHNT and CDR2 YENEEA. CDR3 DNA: TGTGCCAGCAGCGCAGACAGGGACCGCGAGACCCAGTACTTC. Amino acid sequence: CASSADRDRETQYF.